This TCR beta chain was profiled in a study of cytomegalovirus exposure and HLA in healthy donors. 60 Vbeta and 13 Jbeta primers were used in PCR. The protocol was immunoSEQ multiplex PCR, while the TCRdb copy is restricted to in-frame clones and leaves out a portion. The sample holds 130,000 or so clones, 60% to 80% seen once. The CDR3 sequence is 13 residues long. Germline V gives CDR1 PRHDT, CDR2 FYEKMQ (reference sequence). Trimming cost V 5 bases and J 7 bases; bases outside gene matches: 7. On this clone itself: The antigen remains unidentified.

Study-level results: In a later analysis, CMV-associated beta chains were mostly HLA-associated, it appeared.

The V call is TRBV13, the J call TRBJ1-1; 7 bases line up with TRBD1. Source material: PBMCs. The TCR was taken from a female donor in good health and CMV-seronegative. The CDR3 coding sequence is TGTGCCAGCAGCAGTGACAGGGCCATTGAAGCTTTCTTT. Amino acid sequence: CASSSDRAIEAFF.